The rows below give T cell receptor beta chains drawn from one sample of a study of T cell responses to AZD1222 COVID-19 vaccine. Clones were sequenced by immunoSEQ multiplex PCR, and TCRdb holds only the in-frame ones, with some missing. The repertoire holds about 140,000 clones, with more than 75% as singletons. Here the sequenced sample was peripheral blood, taken 28 days after the second AZD1222 dose. These receptors originate from an adult who received the AZD1222 COVID-19 vaccine. The CDR3 runs from the conserved cysteine through the conserved F or W. A D gene is named only where the DNA matches it firmly. Expanded clones get a size class; other rows say once, few or many, or leave the size out.

>TRBV19|NA|NA|TRBJ1-5
CASSPWGSGQPQHF
TGTGCCAGTAGCCCATGGGGTAGCGGACAGCCCCAGCATTTT
>TRBV18|NA|NA|TRBJ1-6
CASSPSGVRGSNNSPLHF
TGTGCCAGCTCACCCTCCGGTGTGCGGGGTAGTAATAATTCACCCCTCCACTTT
>TRBV6-5|NA|NA|TRBJ1-2
CASSSQGRSYTF
TGTGCCAGCAGTTCACAGGGTCGGAGCTACACCTTC
>TRBV25-1|NA|NA|TRBJ2-1
CASSAVLWYEQFF
TGTGCCAGCAGTGCCGTCCTGTGGTATGAGCAGTTCTTC
>TRBV12-3/TRBV12-4|NA|NA|TRBJ1-6
CASSLEGRPLHF
TGTGCCAGCAGTTTAGAAGGGCGACCCCTCCACTTT
>TRBV19|TRBD1|NA|TRBJ1-2
CASNRGWGYTF
TGTGCCAGTAACAGGGGATGGGGCTACACCTTC
>TRBV5-1|NA|once|TRBJ2-5
CASSPGDRDEETQYF
TGCGCCAGCAGCCCGGGAGACAGGGACGAAGAGACCCAGTACTTC
>TRBV6-1|TRBD1|NA|TRBJ1-5
CASSERTQDRGWSQPQHF
TGTGCCAGCAGTGAACGGACCCAAGACAGGGGCTGGAGTCAGCCCCAGCATTTT
>TRBV7-9|NA|NA|TRBJ1-5
CASSLQGNQPQHF
TGTGCCAGCAGCTTGCAGGGGAATCAGCCCCAGCATTTT
>TRBV6-6|NA|NA|TRBJ1-2
CASSLDMSSYGYTF
TGTGCCAGCAGTTTAGATATGTCGAGCTATGGCTACACCTTC
>TRBV30|NA|NA|TRBJ1-1
CAWSVGGGGTEAFF
TGTGCCTGGAGTGTCGGAGGTGGAGGCACTGAAGCTTTCTTT
>TRBV3-1/TRBV3-2|NA|NA|TRBJ2-7
CASSQMRNEQYF
TGTGCCAGCAGCCAAATGCGGAACGAGCAGTACTTC
>TRBV15|NA|NA|TRBJ2-7
CATSRDRSTVYEQYF
TGTGCCACCAGCAGAGATCGAAGCACAGTCTACGAGCAGTACTTC
>TRBV19|TRBD1|NA|TRBJ2-2
CASNPTGGGTGELFF
TGTGCCAGTAATCCGACAGGGGGCGGGACCGGGGAGCTGTTTTTT
>TRBV25-1|NA|NA|TRBJ2-3
CASSEYRGDTQYF
TGTGCCAGCAGTGAATACAGGGGAGATACGCAGTATTTT
>TRBV18|NA|once|TRBJ1-4
CASSLQDGNSNEKLFF
TGTGCCAGCTCCCTTCAGGACGGGAATTCTAATGAAAAACTGTTTTTT
>TRBV7-3|NA|NA|TRBJ1-1
CASSVAGNTEAFF
TGTGCCAGCAGCGTCGCCGGTAACACTGAAGCTTTCTTT
>TRBV4-1|NA|NA|TRBJ1-5
CASSAISLPQNQPQHF
TGCGCCAGCAGCGCAATTTCTCTCCCCCAAAATCAGCCCCAGCATTTT
>TRBV3-1/TRBV3-2|TRBD1|NA|TRBJ1-4
CASSQDRQRGRFFWDEKLFF
TGTGCCAGCAGCCAAGATAGGCAAAGGGGGCGTTTTTTCTGGGATGAAAAACTGTTTTTT
>TRBV6-1|NA|NA|TRBJ2-7
CASSEAGTWGSYEQYF
TGTGCCAGCAGTGAAGCAGGAACATGGGGCTCCTACGAGCAGTACTTC
>TRBV29-1|NA|NA|TRBJ2-1
CSVDARGEYNEQFF
TGCAGCGTTGACGCCCGCGGGGAGTACAATGAGCAGTTCTTC
>TRBV9|NA|NA|TRBJ2-1
CASSGSGKSSDEQFF
TGTGCCAGCAGCGGTAGTGGAAAGTCTTCGGATGAGCAGTTCTTC
>TRBV11-2|NA|once|TRBJ1-2
CASSLTASEPRGGYTF
TGTGCCAGCAGCTTGACGGCTTCCGAACCCCGAGGTGGCTACACCTTC
>TRBV20-1|TRBD2|NA|TRBJ2-7
CSASRGLAGNYEQYF
TGCAGTGCTAGTAGGGGGCTAGCGGGGAACTACGAGCAGTACTTC
>TRBV3-1/TRBV3-2|NA|NA|TRBJ1-1
CASSQDGWKAFF
TGTGCCAGCAGCCAAGATGGGTGGAAGGCTTTCTTT
>TRBV5-1|NA|NA|TRBJ1-2
CASSLLGRFNYGYTF
TGCGCCAGCAGCTTGTTAGGCAGATTTAACTATGGCTACACCTTC
>TRBV19|TRBD1|NA|TRBJ1-2
CASSIGGTGYNYGYTF
TGTGCCAGTAGTATAGGCGGGACAGGCTATAACTATGGCTACACCTTC